The entry below describes one T cell receptor (beta chain). Its antigen is not identified. Assay used: immunoSEQ multiplex PCR; TCRdb lists only in-frame clones, some missing. The data contain under 250,000 clones, less than 85% of them singletons. The data stem from a study of cytomegalovirus exposure and HLA in healthy donors. Overall study findings and caveats: Among TCR beta chains, those listed as cytomegalovirus-associated numbered over 150. The CMV antigen specificity of a few CMV-associated chains was confirmed through in vitro analysis.

Deletions cut 3 bases from V and 3 bases from J, with 12 bases between. CDR1 and CDR2 (germline): MGHRA, YSYEKL. The CDR3 runs 14 residues. Material for sequencing was PBMCs. The sequence was obtained from a woman under 30 in good health and CMV-seronegative. The chain joins TRBV4-1 to TRBJ2-7; D possibly uses TRBD1 or TRBD2 (5 bases each). Here the CDR3 reads CASSHGTQGYEQYF. The CDR3 DNA follows: TGCGCCAGCAGCCATGGGACCCAAGGCTACGAGCAGTACTTC.